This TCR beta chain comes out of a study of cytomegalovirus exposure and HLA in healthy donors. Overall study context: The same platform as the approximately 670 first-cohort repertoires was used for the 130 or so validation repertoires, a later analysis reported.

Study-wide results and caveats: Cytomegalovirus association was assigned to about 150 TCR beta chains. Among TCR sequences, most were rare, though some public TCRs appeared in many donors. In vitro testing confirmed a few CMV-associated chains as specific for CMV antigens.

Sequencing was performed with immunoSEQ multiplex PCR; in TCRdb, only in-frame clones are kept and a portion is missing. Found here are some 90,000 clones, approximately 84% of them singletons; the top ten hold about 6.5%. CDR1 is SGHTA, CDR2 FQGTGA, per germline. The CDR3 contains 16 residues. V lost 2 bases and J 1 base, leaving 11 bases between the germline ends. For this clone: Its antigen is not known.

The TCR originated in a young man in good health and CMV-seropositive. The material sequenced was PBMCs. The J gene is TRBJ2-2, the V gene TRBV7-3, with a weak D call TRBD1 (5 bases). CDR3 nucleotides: TGTGCCAGCAGCTTATATGCAGGGATGAACACCGGGGAGCTGTTTTTT. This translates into CASSLYAGMNTGELFF.